Below, 14 T cell receptor beta chains from the same sample are listed, as sequenced in a study of cytomegalovirus exposure and HLA in healthy donors. 13 Jbeta primers and 60 Vbeta primers were used for the PCR. Using immunoSEQ multiplex PCR, the repertoire was profiled, and TCRdb retains in-frame clones only, with some absent. The table shows about 160,000 clones, with 80% to 90% occurring only once. The sample comprised PBMCs. The receptors derive from a man between 18 and 29 years old in good health and CMV-seropositive.

This chain links TRBV2 with TRBJ1-4; 11 nucleotides line up with TRBD1. Germline lookup yields CDR1 SNHLY and CDR2 FYNNEI. The CDR3 sequence is 15 residues long. The V segment lost 10 bases and the J segment 3 bases; nucleotides outside the gene matches: 7. The CDR3 DNA follows: TGTGCCACACGGACAGGGGGCGAGGCTAATGAAAAACTGTTTTTT. It translates to CATRTGGEANEKLFF.

This clone was counted a few times. This chain connects TRBV15 to TRBJ1-2; TRBD1 matches 9 bases. The germline CDR1 and CDR2 sequences are LNHNV and YYDKDF (reference sequence). V shed 4 bases and J 4 bases; nucleotides not matched to a gene: 10. CDR3 size: 16 residues. CDR3 amino acids: CATSTKQGAQVYGYTF. CDR3 coding DNA: TGTGCCACCAGCACAAAACAGGGGGCGCAAGTCTATGGCTACACCTTC.

V and J are TRBV9 and TRBJ1-6; D uncertain. The germline V and J ends were trimmed by 0 bases and 7 bases, with 8 bases remaining between them. Per germline, CDR1 SGDLS and CDR2 YYNGEE. The CDR3 length is 14 residues. CDR3 in amino acids: CASSVGVSNSPLHF. CDR3 DNA: TGTGCCAGCAGCGTAGGAGTATCGAATTCACCCCTCCACTTT. The complete variable domain, with remaining parts taken from reference TRBV9 and TRBJ1-6, reads DSGVTQTPKHLITATGQRVTLRCSPRSGDLSVYWYQQSLDQGLQFLIQYYNGEERAKGNILERFSAQQFPDLHSELNLSSLELGDSALYFCASSVGVSNSPLHFGNGTRLTVT.

The J gene is TRBJ2-1, the V gene TRBV11-2; TRBD1 matches at 7 bases. The CDR3 spans 16 residues. In germline, CDR1 is SGHAT, CDR2 FQNNGV. With V trimmed by 1 base and J by 4 bases, 7 bases remained unmatched. The CDR3 spells CASSLGIGTVYNEQFF. The CDR3 DNA reads as TGTGCCAGCAGCTTAGGCATAGGGACAGTATACAATGAGCAGTTCTTC.

This clone occurred a few times. This rearrangement joins TRBV7-8 to TRBJ1-3; D unresolved. The CDR3 runs 13 residues. Per germline, CDR1 SGHVS and CDR2 FQNEAQ. Deletions cut 0 bases from V and 4 bases from J, with 4 bases between. CDR3 residues: CASSLAAGNTIYF. The CDR3 region has the DNA TGTGCCAGCAGCTTAGCCGCGGGAAACACCATATATTTT.

The chain has TRBV2 and TRBJ1-1; unclear D gene. Trimming took 4 bases from V and 6 from J, leaving 6 bases between them. The CDR3 has 11 residues. Germline V gene lookup returns CDR1 SNHLY and CDR2 FYNNEI. The CDR3 coding sequence is TGTGCCAGCAGTGTGGCGGCTGAAGCTTTCTTT. It yields the protein CASSVAAEAFF.

This clone was observed once. The chain has TRBV29-1 and TRBJ2-1; TRBD2 aligns across 7 bases. The V and J ends lost 6 bases and 5 bases, in that order; junction bases with no gene match: 4. The CDR3 runs 12 residues. Germline V gene data show CDR1 as SQVTM and CDR2 as ANQGSEA. The CDR3 nucleotides read TGCAGCGTGTCGGGAGGAAACAATGAGCAGTTCTTC. This translates into CSVSGGNNEQFF.

The chain couples TRBV7-6 to TRBJ2-1; maybe TRBD2 (6 bases). Germline CDR1 SGHVS, CDR2 FNYEAQ. The CDR3 totals 11 residues. Between the trimmed V and J ends, which lost 8 bases and 8 bases, there was a span of 10 bases. CDR3 sequence (DNA): TGTGCCAGCGAGACTAGTCATGAGCAGTTCTTC. This codes for CASETSHEQFF.

This chain links TRBV7-8 with TRBJ1-1, with unresolved D. Germline V CDR1 and CDR2: SGHVS, FQNEAQ. The CDR3 extends over 14 amino acids. Trimming pared 1 base from V and 5 bases from J, leaving 11 bases between. The DNA for the CDR3 is TGTGCCAGCAGCTTAGACGGCCTCGGGACTGAAGCTTTCTTT. Translation gives CASSLDGLGTEAFF.

The chain joins TRBV15 to TRBJ2-1, with unresolved D. This CDR3 contains 14 residues. Germline assignment: CDR1 LNHNV and CDR2 YYDKDF (reference sequence). Trimming pared 2 bases from V and 4 bases from J, leaving 9 bases between. This CDR3 is CATSRPSDYNEQFF. Here the CDR3 DNA reads TGTGCCACCAGCAGACCCAGTGATTACAATGAGCAGTTCTTC.

The J gene is TRBJ1-2, the V gene TRBV7-9; 9 bases are a match to TRBD1. The J segment lost 8 bases and the V segment lost 5 bases, leaving 12 bases of the junction unmatched. The CDR3 contains 15 residues. Germline V gives CDR1 SEHNR, CDR2 FQNEAQ (reference sequence). The CDR3 sequence is CASSPGGQGIEGYTF. CDR3 nucleotide sequence: TGTGCCAGCAGCCCAGGCGGACAGGGGATCGAGGGCTACACCTTC.

The rearrangement joins TRBV6-5 to TRBJ1-4; 9 nucleotides align to TRBD1. The germline CDR1 and CDR2 sequences are MNHEY and SVGAGI. This CDR3 is 15 amino acids long. V dropped 4 bases and J dropped 7; count of bases not matched to a gene: 7. This CDR3 is CASSSRTGASEKLFF. The CDR3 DNA reads TGTGCCAGCAGTTCTCGGACAGGGGCAAGTGAAAAACTGTTTTTT.

Turning to this clone: Other DNA sequences in this specimen translate into the identical CDR3. The chain carries TRBV11-2 and TRBJ1-1, with unresolved D. The CDR3 contains 13 residues. Germline V gene sequence: CDR1 SGHAT, CDR2 FQNNGV. V lost 1 base to trimming and J lost 2 bases, with 5 bases between them. The CDR3 reads CASSLVANTEAFF. CDR3 nucleotide sequence: TGTGCCAGCAGCTTAGTGGCAAACACTGAAGCTTTCTTT.

As DNA, the CDR3 is TGTGCCAGCAGTTACGGAGGGACTCGGTATAATTCACCCCTCCACTTT. Translated: CASSYGGTRYNSPLHF. The chain combines TRBV6-5 with TRBJ1-6; D perhaps matches TRBD1 (5 bases). Germline V gene lookup returns CDR1 MNHEY and CDR2 SVGAGI. V was pared by 2 bases and J by 4 bases, with 12 bases between. CDR3 length: 16 amino acids.